The 7 T cell receptor beta chains reported below all come from one sample, sequenced in a study of T cells expressing NK-cell markers. TCRdb reprocessed the 5' RACE reads, with one entry per CDR3 protein and no DNA. This table lists 350,000 to 500,000 distinct CDR3 sequences. The specimen was blood T cells: a sorted CD56 or NKG2C T cell subset, CD4+ or CD8+ T cells, or bulk PBMC T cells (not recorded which). The receptors originated from a woman aged 18-70 years in good health.

This chain connects TRBV6-2 or TRBV6-3 to TRBJ2-7; TCRdb names TRBD1, which stays unverified in the absence of DNA. The CDR3 has 17 residues. Germline CDR1 MNHEY, CDR2 SVGEGT. The CDR3 loop reads CASSYSTDVTGTYEQYF.

The chain joins TRBV5-5 to TRBJ1-4. This CDR3 contains 16 residues. Germline V lookup: CDR1 SGHKS, CDR2 YYEKEE (reference sequence). CDR3 region: CASSLGLGATNEKLFF.

The chain is built from TRBV19 and TRBJ2-1. Germline CDR1 is LNHDA and CDR2 is SQIVND (reference sequence). This CDR3 has 13 amino acids. CDR3 sequence reads: CASSMWVYNEQFF.

This chain uses TRBV7-3 with TRBJ2-1; TCRdb designates TRBD2, a call that cannot be tested without DNA. Germline CDR1 and CDR2: SGHTA and FQGTGA. This CDR3 has 14 amino acids. The CDR3: CASSLRGSYNEQFF.

J is TRBJ1-5 and V is TRBV12-3 or TRBV12-4; the D call from TCRdb, TRBD1, cannot be confirmed without DNA. The CDR3 runs to 14 residues. CDR3 sequence: CASSFGAENQPQHF.

The chain employs TRBV29-1 and TRBJ1-2; lacking DNA, the TRBD1 call made by TCRdb goes unchecked. The germline V gene encodes CDR1 SQVTM and CDR2 ANQGSEA. The CDR3 sequence is 11 residues long. CDR3: CSVEDRAGYTF. Filled out from reference TRBV29-1 and TRBJ1-2, the complete variable domain reads SAVISQKPSRDICQRGTSLTIQCQVDSQVTMMFWYRQQPGQSLTLIATANQGSEATYESGFVIDKFPISRPNLTFSTLTVSNMSPEDSSIYLCSVEDRAGYTFGSGTRLTVV.

The genes are TRBV6-4 and TRBJ2-1; checking the TCRdb D call of TRBD2 is not possible without DNA. Germline V gene data show CDR1 as MRHNA and CDR2 as SNTAGT. The CDR3 is 16 residues long. CDR3 protein: CASSGTGTSGYNEQFF.